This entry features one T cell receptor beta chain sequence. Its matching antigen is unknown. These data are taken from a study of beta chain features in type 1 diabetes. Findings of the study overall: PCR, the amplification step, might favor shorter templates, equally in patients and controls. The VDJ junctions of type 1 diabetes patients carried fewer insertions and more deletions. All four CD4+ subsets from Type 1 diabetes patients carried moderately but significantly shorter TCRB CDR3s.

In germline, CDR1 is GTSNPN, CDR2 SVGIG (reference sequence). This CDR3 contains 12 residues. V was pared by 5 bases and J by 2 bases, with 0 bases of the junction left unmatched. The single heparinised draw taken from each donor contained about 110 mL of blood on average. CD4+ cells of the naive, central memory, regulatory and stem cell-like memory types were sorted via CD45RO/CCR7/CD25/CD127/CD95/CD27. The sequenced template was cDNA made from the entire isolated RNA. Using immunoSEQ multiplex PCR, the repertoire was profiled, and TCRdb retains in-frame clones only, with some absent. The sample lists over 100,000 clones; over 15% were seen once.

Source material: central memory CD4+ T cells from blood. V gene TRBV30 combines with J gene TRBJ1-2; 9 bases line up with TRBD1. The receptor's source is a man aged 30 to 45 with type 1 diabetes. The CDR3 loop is CAWGQGNYGYTF. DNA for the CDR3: TGTGCCTGGGGACAGGGGAACTATGGCTACACCTTC.